This T cell receptor beta chain was recovered during a study of T cells in Graves' hyperthyroidism and ophthalmopathy. Study in general: Peripheral blood sampling occurred at initial diagnosis, before any treatment. Study conclusions and caveats: Progression to ophthalmopathy was predicted a median of approximately 6.4 months early.

Of note for this clonotype: Its antigen is unknown.

Germline V lookup: CDR1 LGHDT, CDR2 YNNKEL (reference sequence). With 5 bases clipped from V and 3 bases from J, the junction kept 9 bases outside the gene matches. CDR3 size: 15 residues. Amplification yielded TCR beta CDR3 regions, with RNA transcripts as the source. First-round RT-PCR targeting the TCR CDR3 was performed with the HTBI primer set. Via MiXCR, TCRdb re-called the multiplex PCR reads, giving one row per CDR3 protein. The sample records fewer than 400,000 distinct CDR3 sequences, approximately 25% being singletons. Newly diagnosed hyperthyroidism patients aged 18 to 65 years had disease lasting under 2 months. Patients were excluded because of uncontrolled infection, other autoimmune disease, pregnancy or lactation.

This TCR derives from a man aged 50 or older with Graves' hyperthyroidism. J is TRBJ1-1 and V is TRBV3-1, with 7 bases identical to TRBD1. The material sequenced was blood. CDR3 in DNA: TGTGCCAGCAGCGATCGATACAGGGGAGACACTGAAGCTTTCTTT. Its translation: CASSDRYRGDTEAFF.